These 12 T cell receptor beta chains came from one sample sequenced in a study of radiation and T cells in renal cell carcinoma. The protocol was immunoSEQ multiplex PCR, while the TCRdb copy is restricted to in-frame clones and leaves out a portion. This sample yields around 95,000 clones, of which around 84% are seen a single time; approximately 7.7% belongs to the top ten. Specified time point: blood 4 weeks post-SBRT, at nephrectomy. The treatment is: 15 Gy SBRT to primary tumor, nephrectomy 4 weeks later. The sample here was blood, taken from a patient whose treatment included radiotherapy and nephrectomy. The source is a man between 60 and 75 years old with renal cell carcinoma.

J is TRBJ2-2 and V is TRBV11-2; the match to TRBD1 covers 10 bases. Germline loops: CDR1 SGHAT, CDR2 FQNNGV. V gave up 7 bases and J gave up 5 bases; unmatched junction bases: 10. The CDR3 totals 16 residues. The CDR3 DNA is TGTGCCAGCAACATTAGGGGACAGGGGAGAACCGGGGAGCTGTTTTTT. This translates into CASNIRGQGRTGELFF. Variable domain in full (rest from reference TRBV11-2 and TRBJ2-2): EAGVAQSPRYKIIEKRQSVAFWCNPISGHATLYWYQQILGQGPKLLIQFQNNGVVDDSQLPKDRFSAERLKGVDSTLKIQPAKLEDSAVYLCASNIRGQGRTGELFFGEGSRLTVL.

The chain is built from TRBV29-1 and TRBJ2-1; 12 nucleotides align to TRBD2. The V gene end was trimmed by 5 bases and the J gene end by 6 bases; junction bases not matched to a gene: 11. The CDR3 loop spans 16 amino acids. Per the germline V gene, CDR1 is SQVTM and CDR2 is ANQGSEA. CDR3: CSVRLAGAVRGNEQFF. The CDR3 DNA reads as TGCAGCGTTCGACTAGCGGGAGCGGTCCGAGGCAATGAGCAGTTCTTC.

This chain joins TRBV21-1 and TRBJ2-1; the table's D call, TRBD1, has no DNA check behind it. TRBV21-1 is tagged as a pseudogene. The CDR3 runs 16 residues. The CDR3 spells CASSALGDRAYNEQFF. CDR3 sequence (DNA): TGTGCCAGCAGCGCCCTGGGGGACAGGGCCTACAATGAGCAGTTCTTC.

The chain is built from TRBV23-1 and TRBJ1-4; D call uncertain. TRBV23-1 counts as an open reading frame of uncertain function. V was pared by 7 bases and J by 7 bases, with 34 bases between. The CDR3 is 20 amino acids. CDR3 in amino acids: CASTRCLRSSEGLLGEKLFF. CDR3 coding DNA: TGCGCCAGCACTCGGTGCCTCAGGAGTTCGGAAGGGCTGCTCGGTGAAAAACTGTTTTTT.

This chain uses TRBV28 with TRBJ2-3; 13 bases are shared with TRBD2. The CDR3 is 12 amino acids. Per the germline V gene, CDR1 is MDHEN and CDR2 is SYDVKM. J gave up 12 bases and V 7 bases, and 4 bases lay outside the gene matches. The CDR3 DNA follows: TGTGCCAGCAAGAGGACTAGCGGGAGTCAGTATTTT. Translating it yields CASKRTSGSQYF.

This clone was seen only a few times. The chain uses TRBV5-1 and TRBJ2-2; D is possibly TRBD1 (5 bases). This CDR3 region has 14 residues. Germline V CDR1 and CDR2: SGHRS, YFSETQ. V lost 2 bases and J 2 bases, leaving 7 bases between the germline ends. Here the CDR3 reads CASSFQGNTGELFF. CDR3 coding DNA: TGCGCCAGCAGCTTCCAGGGCAACACCGGGGAGCTGTTTTTT.

The chain is built from TRBV18 and TRBJ2-7; no definite D call. V was pared by 5 bases and J by 3 bases, with 5 bases between. The CDR3 loop spans 11 amino acids. Germline assignment: CDR1 KGHSH and CDR2 LQKENI. The CDR3 DNA follows: TGTGCCAGCTCAGGGGACTACGAGCAGTACTTC. Its protein is CASSGDYEQYF.

About this clone itself: One junction end disagrees with the germline gene, perhaps due to a read error. The chain joins TRBV7-9 to TRBJ2-2, with 8 bases aligning to TRBD1. Per germline, CDR1 SEHNR and CDR2 FQNEAQ (reference sequence). CDR3 length: 16 amino acids. The CDR3 DNA sequence: TGTGCCAGCACCTTACCGGGACAGGAGAACACCGGGGAGCTGTTTTTT. This encodes CASTLPGQENTGELFF.

The chain uses TRBV5-4 and TRBJ1-2; 8 bases agree with TRBD1. This CDR3 has 15 residues. Germline V gene data show CDR1 as SGHNT and CDR2 as YYREEE (reference sequence). Trimming removed 2 bases from V and 7 bases from J; junction bases left unmatched: 10. CDR3 DNA sequence: TGTGCCAGCAGCTTTTGGGGCAGGGGGCTAGTTGGCTACACCTTC. Protein: CASSFWGRGLVGYTF.

The chain carries TRBV10-3 and TRBJ2-2; perhaps TRBD2 as D (6 bases). CDR3 length: 15 residues. V was clipped by 2 bases and J by 5 bases, with 12 bases between them. CDR1 is ENHRY and CDR2 is SYGVKD in the germline V gene. CDR3 nucleotides: TGTGCCATCAGTGAGCCGAATGGAGGGACCGGGGAGCTGTTTTTT. This codes for CAISEPNGGTGELFF.

This clone came up once. The V gene is TRBV2, the J gene TRBJ2-7, with TRBD2 identical over 8 bases. Looked up from germline, CDR1 is SNHLY and CDR2 is FYNNEI. V was clipped by 6 bases and J by 4 bases; unmatched bases: 14. CDR3 length: 16 residues. CDR3 sequence (DNA): TGTGCCAGCAGCACCATTGGGCTAGCGGGCTCGTACGAGCAGTACTTC. Its translation is CASSTIGLAGSYEQYF.

The rearrangement uses TRBV18 and TRBJ2-1; D may correspond to TRBD1 or TRBD2 (5 bases each). The V end was cut by 3 bases, the J end by 16 bases, with 16 bases between. Germline V CDR1 and CDR2: KGHSH, LQKENI. The CDR3 has 12 residues. The DNA of the CDR3 is TGTGCCAGCTCACCCACCCAGGGAGCTGTATTCTTC. It yields the protein CASSPTQGAVFF.